This T cell receptor (beta chain) appears in the sequencing data of a study of T cells in Graves' hyperthyroidism and ophthalmopathy. The study's findings and limits: Most clonotypes expanded in the thyroid (above 0.001) were also present in blood.

CDR3 size: 14 residues. Not enrolled were patients with uncontrolled infection, other autoimmune disease, pregnancy or lactation. Clinical symptoms, serum thyroxine and TRAb, thyroid ultrasound and orbital computed tomography were used for the diagnoses. PBMCs were obtained from 7.5 to 10 ml fresh peripheral blood. With regard to this clonotype: The antigen is not known. Sequence at one end of the junction differs from germline and may be a read error.

TCR beta CDR3 region amplification was performed from RNA transcripts. The HTBI primer set was used in a first-round RT-PCR of the TCR CDR3. Each CDR3 protein is one row after TCRdb ran MiXCR on the multiplex PCR reads. This table holds approximately 480,000 distinct CDR3 sequences, less than 25% found once. Sequencing was performed on blood. The gene calls are TRBV12-3 or TRBV12-4 and TRBJ1-1; D unresolved. This receptor was obtained from a man younger than 30 with Graves' hyperthyroidism. The CDR3 DNA sequence: TGTGCCAGCAGCTTGGGTGTGGAGAACACTGAAGATTTCTTT. This gives the protein CASSLGVENTEDFF.